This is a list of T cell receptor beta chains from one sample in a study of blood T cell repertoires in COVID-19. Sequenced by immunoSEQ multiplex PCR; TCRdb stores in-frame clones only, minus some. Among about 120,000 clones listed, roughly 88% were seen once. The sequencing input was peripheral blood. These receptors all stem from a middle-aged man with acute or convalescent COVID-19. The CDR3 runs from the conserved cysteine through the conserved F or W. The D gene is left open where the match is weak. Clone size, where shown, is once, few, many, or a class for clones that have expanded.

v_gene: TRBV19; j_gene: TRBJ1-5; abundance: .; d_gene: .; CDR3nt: TGTGCCAGTAGTAGGTCCGGGGGTAATCAGCCCCAGCATTTT; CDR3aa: CASSRSGGNQPQHF
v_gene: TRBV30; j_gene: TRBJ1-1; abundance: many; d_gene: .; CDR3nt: TGTGCCTGGAGTAAAGTGGGCAGGATGACTGAAGCTTTCTTT; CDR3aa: CAWSKVGRMTEAFF
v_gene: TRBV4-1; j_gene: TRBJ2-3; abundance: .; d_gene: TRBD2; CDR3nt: TGCGCCAGCAGCCAAGGTACGGGAGGGCCCACAGATACGCAGTATTTT; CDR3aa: CASSQGTGGPTDTQYF
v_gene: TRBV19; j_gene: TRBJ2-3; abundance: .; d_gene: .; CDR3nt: TGTGCCAGTAACCCGTCCGGGGTTAGCACAGATACGCAGTATTTT; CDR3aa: CASNPSGVSTDTQYF
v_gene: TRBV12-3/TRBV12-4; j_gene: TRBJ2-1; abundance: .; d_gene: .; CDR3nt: TGTGCCAGCAGTTTGTTCGGAGGTGATGAGTTCTTC; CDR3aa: CASSLFGGDEFF
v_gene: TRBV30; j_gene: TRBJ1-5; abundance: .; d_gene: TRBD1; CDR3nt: TGTGCCTGGAGTCCGGGGACAGATCAGCCCCAGCATTTT; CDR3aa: CAWSPGTDQPQHF
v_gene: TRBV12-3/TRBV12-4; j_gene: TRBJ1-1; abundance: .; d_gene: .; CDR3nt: TGTGCCAGCAGCCTCTTGCCTACCGGTGAAGCTTTCTTT; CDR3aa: CASSLLPTGEAFF
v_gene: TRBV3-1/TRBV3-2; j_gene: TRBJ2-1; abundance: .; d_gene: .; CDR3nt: TGTGCCAGCAGCGCCATCACATTAGCCGGAGGGTCCAATGAGCAGTTCTTC; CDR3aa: CASSAITLAGGSNEQFF
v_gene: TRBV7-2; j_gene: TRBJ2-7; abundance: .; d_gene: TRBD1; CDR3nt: TGTGCCAGCAGCTTGGGACAGTCCGCCCGGCAGTACTTC; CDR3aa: CASSLGQSARQYF
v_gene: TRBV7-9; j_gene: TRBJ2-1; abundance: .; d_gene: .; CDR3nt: TGTGCCAGCGGCGCCCGGGACTACAATGAGCAGTTCTTC; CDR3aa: CASGARDYNEQFF
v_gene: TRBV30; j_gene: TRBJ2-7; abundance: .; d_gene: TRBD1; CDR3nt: TGTGCCTGGAGTGTACAGACAGGGTTTGTTAGCGAGCAGTACTTC; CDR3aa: CAWSVQTGFVSEQYF
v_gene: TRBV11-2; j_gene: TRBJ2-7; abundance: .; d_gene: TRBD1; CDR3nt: TGTGCCAGCAGCTCCGACAGGGGTGGTGAGCAGTACTTC; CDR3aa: CASSSDRGGEQYF
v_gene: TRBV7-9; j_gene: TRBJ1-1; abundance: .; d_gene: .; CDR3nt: TGTGCCAGCAGCCCCGAGGCACTGAACACTGAAGCTTTCTTT; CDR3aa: CASSPEALNTEAFF
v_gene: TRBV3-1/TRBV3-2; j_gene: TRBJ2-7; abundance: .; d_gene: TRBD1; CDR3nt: TGTGCCAGCAGCCAACGGCAGGGGGCCTACGAGCAGTACTTC; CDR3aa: CASSQRQGAYEQYF
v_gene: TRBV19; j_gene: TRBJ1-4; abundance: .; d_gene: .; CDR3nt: TGTGCCAGTACCTCCGCGACAGCGATTGGTGAAAAACTGTTTTTT; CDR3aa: CASTSATAIGEKLFF
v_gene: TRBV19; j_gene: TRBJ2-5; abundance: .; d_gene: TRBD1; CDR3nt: TGTGCCAGTAGTATAAGGCAGGGGGCGGCCCAAGAGACCCAGTACTTC; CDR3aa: CASSIRQGAAQETQYF
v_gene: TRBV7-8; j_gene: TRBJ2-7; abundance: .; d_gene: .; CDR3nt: TGTGCCAGCAGCTTAGTGACAGTAGGAGAGCAGTACTTC; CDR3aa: CASSLVTVGEQYF
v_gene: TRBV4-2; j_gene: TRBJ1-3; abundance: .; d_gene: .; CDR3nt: TGTGCCAGCAGCCAAGATCCCATGGCCCTCTCTGGAAACACCATATATTTT; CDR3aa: CASSQDPMALSGNTIYF
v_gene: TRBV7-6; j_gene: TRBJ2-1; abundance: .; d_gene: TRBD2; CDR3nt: TGTGCCAGCAGCGTAAAGACTAGCGGGAGCTACAATGAGCAGTTCTTC; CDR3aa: CASSVKTSGSYNEQFF
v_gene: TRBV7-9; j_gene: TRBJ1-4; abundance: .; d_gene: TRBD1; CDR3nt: TGTGCCAGCAGCCAGGGACAGCTTAATGAAAAACTGTTTTTT; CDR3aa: CASSQGQLNEKLFF
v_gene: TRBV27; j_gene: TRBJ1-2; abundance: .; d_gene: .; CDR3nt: TGTGCCAGCAGTTCCTCGGCGGGCTGGAGGGGCTACACCTTC; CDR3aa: CASSSSAGWRGYTF
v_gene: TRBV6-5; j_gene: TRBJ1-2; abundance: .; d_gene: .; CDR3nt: TGTGCCAGCAGCCGGACACCTAACTATGGCTACACCTTC; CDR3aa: CASSRTPNYGYTF
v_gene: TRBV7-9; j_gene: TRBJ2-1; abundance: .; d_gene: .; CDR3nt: TGTGCCAGCAGTTACAACGACCCGGAGGTGAATGAGCAGTTCTTC; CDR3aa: CASSYNDPEVNEQFF
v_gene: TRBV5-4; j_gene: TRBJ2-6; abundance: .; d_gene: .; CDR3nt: TGTGCCAGCAGCGGTATTAACCAACAGGGTACTGGGGCCAACGTCCTGACTTTC; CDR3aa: CASSGINQQGTGANVLTF
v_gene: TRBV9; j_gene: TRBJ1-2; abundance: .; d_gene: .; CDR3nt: TGTGCCAGCAGCGTCCGGGATACGGAGGGCTACACCTTC; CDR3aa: CASSVRDTEGYTF
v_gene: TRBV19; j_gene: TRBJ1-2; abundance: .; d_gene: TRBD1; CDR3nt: TGTGCCAGTAGTCCCCCGCGGGGACAGGGTTTTTATGGCTACACCTTC; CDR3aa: CASSPPRGQGFYGYTF
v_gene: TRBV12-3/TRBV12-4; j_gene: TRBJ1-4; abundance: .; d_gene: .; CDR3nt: TGTGCCAGCACAAGGGGTAATGAAAAACTGTTTTTT; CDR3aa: CASTRGNEKLFF
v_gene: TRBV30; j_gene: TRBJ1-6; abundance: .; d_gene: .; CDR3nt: TGTGCCTGGAGTAGGAGCCAAAATTCACCCCTCCACTTT; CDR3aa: CAWSRSQNSPLHF
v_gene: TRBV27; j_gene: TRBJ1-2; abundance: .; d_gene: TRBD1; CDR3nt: TGTGCCAGCAGTTTATCGGGACAGGGGTTCTATGGCTACACCTTC; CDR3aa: CASSLSGQGFYGYTF
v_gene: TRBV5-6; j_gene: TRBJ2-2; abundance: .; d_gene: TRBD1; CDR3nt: TGTGCCAGCAGCTTGTACCGGGACAGGGCGAACACCGGGGAGCTGTTTTTT; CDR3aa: CASSLYRDRANTGELFF
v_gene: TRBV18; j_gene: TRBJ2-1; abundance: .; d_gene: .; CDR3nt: TGTGCCAGCTCACAGGGGCTTGAGCAGTTCTTC; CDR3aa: CASSQGLEQFF
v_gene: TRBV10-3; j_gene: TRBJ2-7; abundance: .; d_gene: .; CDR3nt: TGTGCCATCAGTGGCCCGGACGAGCAGTACTTC; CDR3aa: CAISGPDEQYF
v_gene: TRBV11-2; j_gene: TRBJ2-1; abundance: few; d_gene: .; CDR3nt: TGTGCCAGCAGCTTAGAAGGACTCACCAATGAGCAGTTCTTC; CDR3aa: CASSLEGLTNEQFF
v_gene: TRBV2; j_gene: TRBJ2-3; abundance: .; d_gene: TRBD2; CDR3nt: TGTGCCAGCAAAGGCGGGAGGGCCGAGAATACGCAGTATTTT; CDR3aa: CASKGGRAENTQYF
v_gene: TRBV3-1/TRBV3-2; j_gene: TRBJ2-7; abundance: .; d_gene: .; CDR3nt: TGTGCCAGCAGCCAAGATCTTGCGTACCTACGCGAGCAGTACTTC; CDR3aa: CASSQDLAYLREQYF
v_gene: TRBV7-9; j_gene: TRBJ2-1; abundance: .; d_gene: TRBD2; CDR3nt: TGTGCCAGCAGCTCCGATCTAGCGGGAGGGCCTCTAAGTGAGCAGTTCTTC; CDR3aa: CASSSDLAGGPLSEQFF
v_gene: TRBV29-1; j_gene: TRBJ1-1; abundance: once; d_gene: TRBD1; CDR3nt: TGCAGCGTTGAAGAAGGGTGGGGGACAGGTAGAACTGAAGCTTTCTTT; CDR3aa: CSVEEGWGTGRTEAFF
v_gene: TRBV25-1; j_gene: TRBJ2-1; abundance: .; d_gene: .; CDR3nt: TGTGCCAGCAGTGACATTAATCCTCTAGAGTTGTTCTTC; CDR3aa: CASSDINPLELFF
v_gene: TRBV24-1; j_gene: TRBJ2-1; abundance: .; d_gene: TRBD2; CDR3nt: TGTGCCACCAGTGACCCCCTCCCTAGCGGGAGAGGAAGTAATGAGCAGTTCTTC; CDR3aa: CATSDPLPSGRGSNEQFF
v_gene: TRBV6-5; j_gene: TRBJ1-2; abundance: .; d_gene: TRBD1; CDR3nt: TGTGCCAGCAGTTACAGAACAGGGGTTTATGGCTACACCTTC; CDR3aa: CASSYRTGVYGYTF
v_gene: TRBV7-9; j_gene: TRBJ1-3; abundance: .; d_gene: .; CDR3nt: TGTGCCAGCAGTCCCCAGGGTATCTCTGGAAACACCATATATTTT; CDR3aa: CASSPQGISGNTIYF
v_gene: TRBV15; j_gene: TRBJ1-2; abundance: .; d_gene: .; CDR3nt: TGTGCCACCAGCAGAGTTGGGGAGGGCACCCAGGGCGTCCGGTATGGCTACACCTTC; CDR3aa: CATSRVGEGTQGVRYGYTF
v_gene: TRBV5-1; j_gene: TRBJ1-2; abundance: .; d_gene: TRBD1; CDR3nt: TGCGCCAGCAGCTTGGAGTCGGACAGGGACTATGGCTACACCTTC; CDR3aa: CASSLESDRDYGYTF
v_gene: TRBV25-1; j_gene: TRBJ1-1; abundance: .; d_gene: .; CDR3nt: TGTGCCACCAACATGAACACTGAAGCTTTCTTT; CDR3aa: CATNMNTEAFF
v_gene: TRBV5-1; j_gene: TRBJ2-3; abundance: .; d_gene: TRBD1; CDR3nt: TGCGCCAGCAGCTGGGGACAGGGGGAAGGAGATACGCAGTATTTT; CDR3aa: CASSWGQGEGDTQYF
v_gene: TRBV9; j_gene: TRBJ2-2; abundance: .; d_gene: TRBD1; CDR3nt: TGTGCCAGCAGCGCCGGGACAGGGTACACCGGGGAGCTGTTTTTT; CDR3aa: CASSAGTGYTGELFF
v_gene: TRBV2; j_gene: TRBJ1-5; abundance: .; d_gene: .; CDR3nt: TGTGCCAGCATGGGCAGGGGTGGCAATCAGCCCCAGCATTTT; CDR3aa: CASMGRGGNQPQHF
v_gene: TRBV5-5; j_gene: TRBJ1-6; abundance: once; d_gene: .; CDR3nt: TGTGCCAGCAGCTTGAGAGGACAAAGCTCCTATAATTCACCCCTCCACTTT; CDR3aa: CASSLRGQSSYNSPLHF
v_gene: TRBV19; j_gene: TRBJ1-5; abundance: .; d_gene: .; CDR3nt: TGTGCCAGTAGTATAAGAGTCCCCCATCAGCCCCAGCATTTT; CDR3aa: CASSIRVPHQPQHF
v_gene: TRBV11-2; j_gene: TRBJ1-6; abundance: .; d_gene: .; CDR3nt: TGTGCCAGCAGCTTCGGGAGGAATAATTCACCCCTCCACTTT; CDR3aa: CASSFGRNNSPLHF
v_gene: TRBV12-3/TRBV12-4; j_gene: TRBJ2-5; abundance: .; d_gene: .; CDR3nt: TGTGCCAGCAGTTTCGATCTAGGAGAGACCCAGTACTTC; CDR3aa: CASSFDLGETQYF
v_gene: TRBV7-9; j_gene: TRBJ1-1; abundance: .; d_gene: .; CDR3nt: TGTGCCAGCAGCTTAGGGCCTCTGAACACTGAAGCTTTCTTT; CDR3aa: CASSLGPLNTEAFF
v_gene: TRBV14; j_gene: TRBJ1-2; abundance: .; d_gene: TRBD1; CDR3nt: TGTGCCAGCAGCCAATATTCTCCCGGGACAGGATATGGCTACACCTTC; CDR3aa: CASSQYSPGTGYGYTF
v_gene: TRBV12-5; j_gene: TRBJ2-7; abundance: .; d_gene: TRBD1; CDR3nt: TGTGCTAGTGGCGGGACAGCGAGCTCCTACGAGCAGTACTTC; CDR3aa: CASGGTASSYEQYF
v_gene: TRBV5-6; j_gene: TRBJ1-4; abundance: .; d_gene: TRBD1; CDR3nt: TGTGCCAGCAGTCGCGACAGGGGGGTTGAAAAACTGTTTTTT; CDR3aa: CASSRDRGVEKLFF
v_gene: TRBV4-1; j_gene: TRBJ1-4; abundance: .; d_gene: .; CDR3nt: TGCGCCAGCAGCCAAAAAAAGGGACACCTTGAAAAACTGTTTTTT; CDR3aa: CASSQKKGHLEKLFF